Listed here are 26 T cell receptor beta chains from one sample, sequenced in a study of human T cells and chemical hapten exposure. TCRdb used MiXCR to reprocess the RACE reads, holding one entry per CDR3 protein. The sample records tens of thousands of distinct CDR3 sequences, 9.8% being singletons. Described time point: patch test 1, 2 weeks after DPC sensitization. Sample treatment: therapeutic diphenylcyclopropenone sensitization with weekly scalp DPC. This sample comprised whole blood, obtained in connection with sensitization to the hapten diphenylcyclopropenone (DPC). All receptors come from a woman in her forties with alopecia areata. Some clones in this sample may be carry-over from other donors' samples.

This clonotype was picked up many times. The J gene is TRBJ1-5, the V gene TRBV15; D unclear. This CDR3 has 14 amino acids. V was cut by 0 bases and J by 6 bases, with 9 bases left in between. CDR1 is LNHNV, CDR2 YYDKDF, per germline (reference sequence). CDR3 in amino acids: CATSRDRGSQPQHF. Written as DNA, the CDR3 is TGTGCCACCAGCAGAGATCGGGGAAGTCAGCCCCAGCATTTT.

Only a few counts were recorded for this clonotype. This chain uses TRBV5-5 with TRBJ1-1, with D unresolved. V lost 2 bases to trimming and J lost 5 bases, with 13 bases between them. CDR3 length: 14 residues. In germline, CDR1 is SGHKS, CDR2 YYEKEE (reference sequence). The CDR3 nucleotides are TGTGCCAGCAGCTTACTCCAACTTGGGACTGAAGCTTTCTTT. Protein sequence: CASSLLQLGTEAFF. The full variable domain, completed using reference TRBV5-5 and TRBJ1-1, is DAGVTQSPTHLIKTRGQQVTLRCSPISGHKSVSWYQQVLGQGPQFIFQYYEKEERGRGNFPDRFSARQFPNYSSELNVNALLLGDSALYLCASSLLQLGTEAFFGQGTRLTVV.

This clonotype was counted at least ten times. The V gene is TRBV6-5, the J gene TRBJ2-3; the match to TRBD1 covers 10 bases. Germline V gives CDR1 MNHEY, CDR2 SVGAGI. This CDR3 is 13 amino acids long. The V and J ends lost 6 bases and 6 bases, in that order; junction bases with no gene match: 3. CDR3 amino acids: CASRRTGGDTQYF. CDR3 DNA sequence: TGTGCCAGCAGGCGGACAGGGGGTGATACGCAGTATTTT.

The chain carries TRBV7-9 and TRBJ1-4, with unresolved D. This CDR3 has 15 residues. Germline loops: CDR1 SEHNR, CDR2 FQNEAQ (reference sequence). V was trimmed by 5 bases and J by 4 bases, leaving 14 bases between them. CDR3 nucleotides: TGTGCCAGCAGCACGACCGGGAAATGTAATGAAAAACTGTTTTTT. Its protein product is CASSTTGKCNEKLFF. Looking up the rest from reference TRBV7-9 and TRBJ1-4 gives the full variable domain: DTGVSQNPRHKITKRGQNVTFRCDPISEHNRLYWYRQTLGQGPEFLTYFQNEAQLEKSRLLSDRFSAERPKGSFSTLEIQRTEQGDSAMYLCASSTTGKCNEKLFFGSGTQLSVL.

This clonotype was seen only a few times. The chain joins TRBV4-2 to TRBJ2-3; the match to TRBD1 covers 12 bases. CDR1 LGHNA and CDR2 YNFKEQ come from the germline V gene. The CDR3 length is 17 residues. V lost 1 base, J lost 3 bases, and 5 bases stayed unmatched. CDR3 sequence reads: CASSQVSGQGATDTQYF. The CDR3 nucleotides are TGTGCCAGCAGCCAAGTGTCGGGACAGGGGGCGACAGATACGCAGTATTTT.

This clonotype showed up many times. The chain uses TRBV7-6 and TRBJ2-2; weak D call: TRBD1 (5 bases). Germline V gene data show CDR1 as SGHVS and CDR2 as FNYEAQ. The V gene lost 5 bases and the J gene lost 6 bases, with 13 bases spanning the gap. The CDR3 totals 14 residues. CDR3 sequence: CASSGPQGSGELFF. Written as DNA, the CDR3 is TGTGCCAGCAGCGGACCCCAGGGCTCCGGGGAGCTGTTTTTT.

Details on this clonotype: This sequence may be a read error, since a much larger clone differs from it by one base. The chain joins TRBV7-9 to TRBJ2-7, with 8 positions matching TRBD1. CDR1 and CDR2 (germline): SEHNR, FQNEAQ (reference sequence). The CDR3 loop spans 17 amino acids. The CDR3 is CVSSLAVTGVNYYEQYF. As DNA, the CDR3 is TGTGTCAGCAGCTTAGCGGTGACAGGGGTTAATTACTACGAGCAGTACTTC.

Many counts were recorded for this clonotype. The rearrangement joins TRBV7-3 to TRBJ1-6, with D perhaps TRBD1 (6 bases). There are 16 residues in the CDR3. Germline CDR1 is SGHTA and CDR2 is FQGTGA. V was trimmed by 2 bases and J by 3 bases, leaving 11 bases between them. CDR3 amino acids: CASSLEGGLYNSPLHF. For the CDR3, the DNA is TGTGCCAGCAGCTTAGAGGGGGGCCTCTATAATTCACCCCTCCACTTT.

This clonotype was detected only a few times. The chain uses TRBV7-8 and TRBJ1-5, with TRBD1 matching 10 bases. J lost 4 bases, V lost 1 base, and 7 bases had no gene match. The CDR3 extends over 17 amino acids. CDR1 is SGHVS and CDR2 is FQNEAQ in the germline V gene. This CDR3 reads CASSLVGTGVGNQPQHF. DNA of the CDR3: TGTGCCAGCAGCTTAGTGGGGACAGGGGTTGGAAATCAGCCCCAGCATTTT.

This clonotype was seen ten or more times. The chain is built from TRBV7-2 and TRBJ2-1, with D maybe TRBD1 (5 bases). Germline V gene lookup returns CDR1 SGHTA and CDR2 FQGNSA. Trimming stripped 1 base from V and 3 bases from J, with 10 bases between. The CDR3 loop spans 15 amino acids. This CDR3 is CASSLVQGNYNEQFF. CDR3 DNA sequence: TGTGCCAGCAGCTTAGTGCAGGGAAACTACAATGAGCAGTTCTTC.

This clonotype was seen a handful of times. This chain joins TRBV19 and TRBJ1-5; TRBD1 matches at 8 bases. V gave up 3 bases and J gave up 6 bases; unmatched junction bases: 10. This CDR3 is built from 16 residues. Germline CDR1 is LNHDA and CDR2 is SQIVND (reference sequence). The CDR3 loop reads CASSMAGGQASQPQHF. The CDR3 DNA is TGTGCCAGTAGTATGGCGGGGGGACAGGCCAGTCAGCCCCAGCATTTT.

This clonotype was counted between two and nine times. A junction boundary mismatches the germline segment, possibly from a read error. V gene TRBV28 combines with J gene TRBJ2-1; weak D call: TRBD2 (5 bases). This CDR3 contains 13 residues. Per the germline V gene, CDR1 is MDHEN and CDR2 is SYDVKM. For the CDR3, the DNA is TGTGCCAGCAGTCTAAATCAGCGGCAGTCGGCAATCTTC. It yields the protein CASSLNQRQSAIF.

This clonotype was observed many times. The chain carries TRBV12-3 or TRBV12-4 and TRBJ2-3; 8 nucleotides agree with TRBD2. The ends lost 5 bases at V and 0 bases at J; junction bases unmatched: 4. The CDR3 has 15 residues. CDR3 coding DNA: TGTGCCAGCAGTGGCGGGGGGACTAGCACAGATACGCAGTATTTT. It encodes CASSGGGTSTDTQYF.

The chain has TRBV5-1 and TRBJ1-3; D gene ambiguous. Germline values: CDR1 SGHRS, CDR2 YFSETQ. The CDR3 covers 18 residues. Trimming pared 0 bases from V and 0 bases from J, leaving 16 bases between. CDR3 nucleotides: TGCGCCAGCAGCTTGGCCCCCCCGGCGTGGTCCTCTGGAAACACCATATATTTT. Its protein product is CASSLAPPAWSSGNTIYF.

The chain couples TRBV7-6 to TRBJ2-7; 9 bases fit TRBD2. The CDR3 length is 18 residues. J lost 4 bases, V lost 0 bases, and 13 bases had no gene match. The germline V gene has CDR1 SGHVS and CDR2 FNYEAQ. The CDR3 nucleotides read TGTGCCAGCAGCTTAGCGTATGGCGGGGGGGCGGTTTCGTACGAGCAGTACTTC. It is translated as CASSLAYGGGAVSYEQYF. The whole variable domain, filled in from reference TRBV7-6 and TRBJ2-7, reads GAGVSQSPRYKVTKRGQDVALRCDPISGHVSLYWYRQALGQGPEFLTYFNYEAQQDKSGLPNDRFSAERPEGSISTLTIQRTEQRDSAMYRCASSLAYGGGAVSYEQYFGPGTRLTVT.

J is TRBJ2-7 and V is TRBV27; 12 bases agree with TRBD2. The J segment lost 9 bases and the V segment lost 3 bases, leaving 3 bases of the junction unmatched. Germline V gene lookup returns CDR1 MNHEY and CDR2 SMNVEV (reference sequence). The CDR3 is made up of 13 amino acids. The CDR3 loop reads CASSFGLAGMQYF. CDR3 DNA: TGTGCCAGCAGTTTTGGACTAGCGGGGATGCAGTACTTC.

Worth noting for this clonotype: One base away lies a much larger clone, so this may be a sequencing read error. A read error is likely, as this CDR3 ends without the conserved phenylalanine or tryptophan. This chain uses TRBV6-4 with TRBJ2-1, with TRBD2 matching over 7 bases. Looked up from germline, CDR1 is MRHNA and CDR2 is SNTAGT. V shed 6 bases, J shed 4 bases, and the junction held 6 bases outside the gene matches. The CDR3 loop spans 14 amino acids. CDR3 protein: CASSRLADYNEQFL. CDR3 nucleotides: TGTGCCAGCAGCCGTCTAGCGGATTACAATGAGCAGTTCTTA.

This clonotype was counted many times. CDR3 sequence (DNA): TGTGCCAGCTCACTGCGGGACACCACCTACGAGCAGTACTTC. It is translated as CASSLRDTTYEQYF. The chain uses TRBV18 and TRBJ2-7; D is tentatively TRBD1 or TRBD2 (6 bases each). V was shortened by 4 bases and J by 2 bases, with 12 bases between the two germline ends. CDR1 KGHSH and CDR2 LQKENI come from the germline V gene. CDR3 length: 14 amino acids. Looking up the rest from reference TRBV18 and TRBJ2-7 gives the full variable domain: NAGVMQNPRHLVRRRGQEARLRCSPMKGHSHVYWYRQLPEEGLKFMVYLQKENIIDESGMPKERFSAEFPKEGPSILRIQQVVRGDSAAYFCASSLRDTTYEQYFGPGTRLTVT.

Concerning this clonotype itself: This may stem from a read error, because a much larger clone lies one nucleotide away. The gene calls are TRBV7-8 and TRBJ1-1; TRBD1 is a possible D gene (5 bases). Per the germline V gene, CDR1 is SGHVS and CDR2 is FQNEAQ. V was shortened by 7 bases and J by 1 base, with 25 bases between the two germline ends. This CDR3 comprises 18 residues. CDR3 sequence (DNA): TGTGCCAGCATCTCCCACCTACTGGGGGGGTCCTCGAACACTGAAGCTTTCTTT. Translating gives CASISHLLGGSSNTEAFF.

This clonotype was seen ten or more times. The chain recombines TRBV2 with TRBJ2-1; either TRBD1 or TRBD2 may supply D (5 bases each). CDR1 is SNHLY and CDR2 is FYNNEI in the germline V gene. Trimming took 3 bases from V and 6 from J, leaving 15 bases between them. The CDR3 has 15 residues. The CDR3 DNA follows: TGTGCCAGCAGTGAGAGAGGGGTAGGCCGCAATGAGCAGTTCTTC. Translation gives CASSERGVGRNEQFF. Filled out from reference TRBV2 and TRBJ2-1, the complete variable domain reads EPEVTQTPSHQVTQMGQEVILRCVPISNHLYFYWYRQILGQKVEFLVSFYNNEISEKSEIFDDQFSVERPDGSNFTLKIRSTKLEDSAMYFCASSERGVGRNEQFFGPGTRLTVL.

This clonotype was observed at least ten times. CDR3 in DNA: TGTGCCAGCAGCCAAGAGTTGAGCGGGGGGAATAATTCACCCCTCCACTTT. This sequence encodes CASSQELSGGNNSPLHF. This sequence joins TRBV4-2 and TRBJ1-6, with a possible D match to TRBD1 (5 bases). V lost 0 bases and J lost 5, with 14 bases in between. This CDR3 comprises 17 residues. The germline V gene encodes CDR1 LGHNA and CDR2 YNFKEQ.

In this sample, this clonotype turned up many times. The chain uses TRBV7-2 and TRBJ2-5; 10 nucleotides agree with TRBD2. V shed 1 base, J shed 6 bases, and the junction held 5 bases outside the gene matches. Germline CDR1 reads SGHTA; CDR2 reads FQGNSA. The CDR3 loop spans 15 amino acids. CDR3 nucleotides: TGTGCCAGCAGCTTAGTAGCGGGGGGAGGGAAGACCCAGTACTTC. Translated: CASSLVAGGGKTQYF.

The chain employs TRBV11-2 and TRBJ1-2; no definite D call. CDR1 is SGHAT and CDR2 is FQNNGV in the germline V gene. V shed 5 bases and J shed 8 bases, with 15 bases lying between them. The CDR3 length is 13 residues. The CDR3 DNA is TGTGCCAGCAGCCTGGTGCGGGAGAGAGGCTACACCTTC. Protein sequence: CASSLVRERGYTF.

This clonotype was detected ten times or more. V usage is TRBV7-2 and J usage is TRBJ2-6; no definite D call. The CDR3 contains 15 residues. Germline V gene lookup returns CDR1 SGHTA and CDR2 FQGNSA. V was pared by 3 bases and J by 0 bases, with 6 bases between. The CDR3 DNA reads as TGTGCCAGCAGCTTGCTGAACTCTGGGGCCAACGTCCTGACTTTC. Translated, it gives CASSLLNSGANVLTF.

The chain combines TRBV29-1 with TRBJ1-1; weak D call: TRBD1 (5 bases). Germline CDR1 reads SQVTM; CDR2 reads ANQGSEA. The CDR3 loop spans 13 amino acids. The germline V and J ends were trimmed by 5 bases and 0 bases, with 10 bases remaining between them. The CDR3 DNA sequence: TGCAGCGTTCGGGGACGAATGAACACTGAAGCTTTCTTT. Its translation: CSVRGRMNTEAFF.

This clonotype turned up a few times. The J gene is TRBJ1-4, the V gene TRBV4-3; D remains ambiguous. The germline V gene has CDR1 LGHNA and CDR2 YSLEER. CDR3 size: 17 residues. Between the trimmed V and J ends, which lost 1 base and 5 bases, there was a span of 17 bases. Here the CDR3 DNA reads TGCGCCAGCAGCCAAGCCCCTCCGAACTACCCCAATGAAAAACTGTTTTTT. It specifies CASSQAPPNYPNEKLFF.